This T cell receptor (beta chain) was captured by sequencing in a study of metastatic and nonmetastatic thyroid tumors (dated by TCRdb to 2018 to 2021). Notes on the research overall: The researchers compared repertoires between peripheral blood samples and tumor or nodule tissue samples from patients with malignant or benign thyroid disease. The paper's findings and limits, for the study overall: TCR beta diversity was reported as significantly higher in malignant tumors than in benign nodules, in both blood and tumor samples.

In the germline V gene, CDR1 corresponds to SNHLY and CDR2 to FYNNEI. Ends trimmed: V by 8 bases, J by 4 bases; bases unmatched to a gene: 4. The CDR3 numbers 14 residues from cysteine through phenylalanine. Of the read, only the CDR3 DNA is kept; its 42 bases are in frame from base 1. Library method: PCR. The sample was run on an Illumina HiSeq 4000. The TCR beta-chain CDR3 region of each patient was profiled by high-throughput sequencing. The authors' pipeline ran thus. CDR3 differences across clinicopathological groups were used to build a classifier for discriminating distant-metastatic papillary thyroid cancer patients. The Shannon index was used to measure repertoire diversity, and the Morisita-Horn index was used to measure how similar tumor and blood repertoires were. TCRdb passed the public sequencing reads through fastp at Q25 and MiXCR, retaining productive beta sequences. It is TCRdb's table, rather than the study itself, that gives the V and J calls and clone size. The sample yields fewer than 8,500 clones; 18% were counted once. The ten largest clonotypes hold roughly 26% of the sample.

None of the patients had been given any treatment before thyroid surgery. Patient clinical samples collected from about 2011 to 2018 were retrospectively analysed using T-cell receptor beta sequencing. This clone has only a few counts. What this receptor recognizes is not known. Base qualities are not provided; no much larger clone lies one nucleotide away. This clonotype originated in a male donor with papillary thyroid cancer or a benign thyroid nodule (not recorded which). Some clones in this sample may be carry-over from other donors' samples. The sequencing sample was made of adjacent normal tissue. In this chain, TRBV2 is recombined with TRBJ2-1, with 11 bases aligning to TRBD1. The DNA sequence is TGTGCCAGCTGCGGGACAGGGGGATACAATGAGCAGTTCTTC. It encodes CASCGTGGYNEQFF. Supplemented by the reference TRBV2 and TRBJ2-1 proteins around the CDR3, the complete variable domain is EPEVTQTPSHQVTQMGQEVILRCVPISNHLYFYWYRQILGQKVEFLVSFYNNEISEKSEIFDDQFSVERPDGSNFTLKIRSTKLEDSAMYFCASCGTGGYNEQFFGPGTRLTVL.